This T cell receptor beta chain was identified in a study of regulatory T cells in long-lasting Graves disease. Assembly of TCR beta libraries relied on iRepertoire HTBI primers together with Arm-PCR of CDR3 regions. Via MiXCR, TCRdb re-called the multiplex PCR reads, giving one row per CDR3 protein. The table lists 400,000 to 550,000 distinct CDR3 sequences, about 16% of them singletons, with 15% to 20% in the top ten. This clonotype has ten or more counts. As for time point: newly diagnosed GD, antithyroid drugs for less than 3 months. The TCR library was made from RNA that had been extracted from PBMCs in TRIzol. Trimming stripped 3 bases from V and 7 bases from J, with 16 bases between. The CDR3 length is 14 residues. Germline loops: CDR1 SGHRS, CDR2 YFSETQ. This sample was shared with a second study, whose subject was T cells in Graves' hyperthyroidism and ophthalmopathy. From that paper: HTBI primers were employed in a first-round RT-PCR of the TCR CDR3. Ophthalmopathy was model-predicted a median about 7.1 months pre-onset.

This receptor was identified in a woman younger than 45 with Graves disease. The chain has TRBV5-1 and TRBJ1-2; D perhaps matches TRBD1 (5 bases). The sequencing here drew on peripheral blood mononuclear cells (PBMCs), taken at new diagnosis, from a patient treated with antithyroid drugs. The CDR3 sequence is CASSSDGGMGGYTF. The CDR3 DNA follows: TGCGCCAGCAGCTCTGACGGGGGGATGGGTGGCTACACCTTC.